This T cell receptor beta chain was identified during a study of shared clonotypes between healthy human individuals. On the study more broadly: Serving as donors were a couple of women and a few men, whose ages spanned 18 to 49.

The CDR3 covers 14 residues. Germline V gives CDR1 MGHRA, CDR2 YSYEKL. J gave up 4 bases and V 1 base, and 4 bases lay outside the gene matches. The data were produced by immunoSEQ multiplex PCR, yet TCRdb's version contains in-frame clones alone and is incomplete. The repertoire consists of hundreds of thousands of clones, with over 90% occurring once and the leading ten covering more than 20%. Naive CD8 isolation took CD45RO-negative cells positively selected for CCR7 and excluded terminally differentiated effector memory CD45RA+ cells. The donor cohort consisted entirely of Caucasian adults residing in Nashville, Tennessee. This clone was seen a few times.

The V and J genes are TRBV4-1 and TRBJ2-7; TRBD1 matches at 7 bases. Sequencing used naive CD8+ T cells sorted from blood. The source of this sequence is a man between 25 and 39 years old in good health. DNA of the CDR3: TGCGCCAGCAGCCAAGGGGACAGAATATACGAGCAGTACTTC. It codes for CASSQGDRIYEQYF.